A selection of T cell receptor beta chains follows, all from one sample in a study of T cell responses to AZD1222 COVID-19 vaccine. Libraries were prepared by immunoSEQ multiplex PCR; TCRdb keeps only in-frame clonotypes and omits some of them. The table includes approximately 120,000 clones, roughly 84% detected once. The sample was peripheral blood, taken on day 0 of AZD1222 vaccination. Receptor source: an adult in good health. Each CDR3 is given without its conserved first and last residue.

j_gene	v_gene	CDR3aa
TRBJ1-6	TRBV6-6	ASSPVLGSTGSSPLH
TRBJ2-2	TRBV19	ASSIGRMRGNTGELF
TRBJ2-1	TRBV6-2/TRBV6-3	ASSGQAWSEQF
TRBJ1-2	TRBV19	ASSRDRGYGYT
TRBJ2-1	TRBV10-1	ASSAPLSPGTGSSEQF
TRBJ2-1	TRBV7-3	ASSLIPRSYNEQF
TRBJ2-1	TRBV6-1	ASSGAGNEQF
TRBJ1-5	TRBV27	ASSFDGGQPQH
TRBJ2-3	TRBV10-3	AISEAQVSTDTQY
TRBJ2-3	TRBV6-5	ASSYARGSSTDTQY
TRBJ1-6	TRBV5-6	ASSLPGQRDSPLH
TRBJ2-5	TRBV7-3	ASSEQQGPQETQY
TRBJ1-3	TRBV6-6	ASSLSDRVGGNTIY
TRBJ1-2	TRBV7-9	ASSLGQLNYGYT
TRBJ1-1	TRBV5-1	ASSLRTASTEAF
TRBJ2-7	TRBV12-3/TRBV12-4	ASSPPGFGEQY
TRBJ1-2	TRBV15	ATSSGIDPPYGYT
TRBJ1-1	TRBV10-3	ASSGVNTEAF
TRBJ1-5	TRBV29-1	SVRDRPNQPQH
TRBJ1-6	TRBV11-2	ASSPHRGPHSPLH
TRBJ2-7	TRBV5-1	ASSLNTGQGFGEQY
TRBJ2-5	TRBV10-3	AISEAGTWQETQY
TRBJ2-3	TRBV2	ASTETRGKDTQY
TRBJ1-2	TRBV5-1	ASSLGIGEYGYT
TRBJ2-5	TRBV5-4	ASSLGGFAQETQY
TRBJ2-1	TRBV5-4	ASSRAGAPGEQF
TRBJ2-1	TRBV5-4	ASSERTSGSHEQF
TRBJ2-1	TRBV13	ASSLIAKNEQF
TRBJ1-4	TRBV5-4	ASSSGTVNEKLF
TRBJ1-2	TRBV2	ASRADRGVNGYT
TRBJ1-1	TRBV6-5	ASSRFGQGNTEAF
TRBJ2-1	TRBV6-5	ASRTSGTYNEQF
TRBJ1-1	TRBV19	ASSISSQSHTEAF
TRBJ2-1	TRBV11-3	ASSGLAGGNEQF
TRBJ2-5	TRBV9	ASSVVGVAQETQY
TRBJ2-5	TRBV27	ASSPRTGKETQY
TRBJ2-1	TRBV7-9	ASSTTDRANEQF
TRBJ1-1	TRBV4-2	ASSPDPNTEAF
TRBJ2-5	TRBV24-1	ATSDTDRGRGQETQY
TRBJ2-2	TRBV6-2/TRBV6-3	ASSRTPRGTGELF
TRBJ2-1	TRBV13	ASSLAGSGGVNEQF
TRBJ2-1	TRBV28	ASSQTGLVDEQF
TRBJ2-1	TRBV7-6	ASSQDLSGSSYNEQF
TRBJ1-2	TRBV19	ASTTMDGVYGYT
TRBJ2-5	TRBV6-5	ASSPGPTSQETQY
TRBJ2-7	TRBV4-3	ASSQIGKRHEQY
TRBJ1-2	TRBV5-1	ASSLGHGPTFNYGYT
TRBJ1-2	TRBV5-4	ASSLNRSGKRPNYGYT
TRBJ1-5	TRBV18	ASSPGTGGPFQPQH
TRBJ1-5	TRBV6-8	ASRKGGNRSNQPQH
TRBJ1-1	TRBV3-1/TRBV3-2	ASRRVSGSEAF
TRBJ2-7	TRBV7-9	ASSLTYEQY
TRBJ1-1	TRBV13	ASSLGLQMNTEAF
TRBJ1-4	TRBV6-2/TRBV6-3	ASSSRGAYNEKLF